This T cell receptor (beta chain) was recovered during a study of blood T cell repertoires in COVID-19. The overall study: The cDNA or gDNA used as material had been derived from T cells, B-cell-depleted T cells, or PBMCs.

Unmatched junction bases numbered 18, after V lost 2 bases and J lost 6 bases. CDR1 is SGHNT, CDR2 YENEEA, per germline. The CDR3 consists of 19 residues. Source study methods: Amplified reference gene primers provided the basis for estimating nucleated cell counts. The protocol was immunoSEQ multiplex PCR, while the TCRdb copy is restricted to in-frame clones and leaves out a portion. That table gives V, J and clone size, and the DNA gave D and trimming. There are about 140,000 clones in the sample; around 84% occur only once, and roughly 2.6% lies in the top ten. This sequence joins TRBV11-3 and TRBJ2-2; 7 positions match TRBD1. Material: peripheral blood. The source is a human donor with acute or convalescent COVID-19. The donor label of this sample is uncertain. DNA for the CDR3: TGTGCCAGCAGCTTAAGCTCCCCTCGACAGGGAATTTTTCCCGGGGAGCTGTTTTTT. This gives the protein CASSLSSPRQGIFPGELFF.